What follows describes a single T cell receptor beta chain. Assay used: immunoSEQ multiplex PCR; TCRdb lists only in-frame clones, some missing. In the table there are roughly 23,000 clones, 75% to 90% of which are singletons. Trimming pared 3 bases from V and 3 bases from J, leaving 20 bases between. This CDR3 has 17 residues. CDR1 and CDR2 (germline): SGDLS, YYNGEE. The record originates from a study of OX40 agonist ivuxolimab in advanced cancers. This clonotype was obtained from an adult with an advanced solid tumor such as melanoma, head and neck, liver or kidney cancer. V is TRBV9 and J is TRBJ2-3; TRBD1 or TRBD2 may be the D gene (5 bases each). This specimen consisted of CD4+ or CD8+ T cells sorted from blood, obtained in a trial of the OX40 agonist ivuxolimab. CDR3 loop: CASSAFGASYETDTQYF. In DNA, the CDR3 is TGTGCCAGCAGCGCATTTGGGGCTAGCTATGAGACAGATACGCAGTATTTT.